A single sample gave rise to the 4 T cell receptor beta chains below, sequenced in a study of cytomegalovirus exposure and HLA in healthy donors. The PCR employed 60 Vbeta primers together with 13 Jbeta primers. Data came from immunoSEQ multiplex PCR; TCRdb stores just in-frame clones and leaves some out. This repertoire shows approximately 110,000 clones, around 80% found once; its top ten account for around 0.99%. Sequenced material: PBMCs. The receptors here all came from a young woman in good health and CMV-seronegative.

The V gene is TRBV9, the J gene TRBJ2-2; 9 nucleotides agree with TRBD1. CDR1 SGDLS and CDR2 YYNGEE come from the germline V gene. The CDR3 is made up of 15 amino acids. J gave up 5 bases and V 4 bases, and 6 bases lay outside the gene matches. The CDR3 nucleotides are TGTGCCAGCAGCCCCACAGGGGGCCGTACCGGGGAGCTGTTTTTT. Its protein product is CASSPTGGRTGELFF.

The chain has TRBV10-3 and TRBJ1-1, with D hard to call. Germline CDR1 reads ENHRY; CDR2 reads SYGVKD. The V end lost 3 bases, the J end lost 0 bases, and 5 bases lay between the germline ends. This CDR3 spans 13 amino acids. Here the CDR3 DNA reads TGTGCCATCAGTGAAGCGGTGAACACTGAAGCTTTCTTT. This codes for CAISEAVNTEAFF.

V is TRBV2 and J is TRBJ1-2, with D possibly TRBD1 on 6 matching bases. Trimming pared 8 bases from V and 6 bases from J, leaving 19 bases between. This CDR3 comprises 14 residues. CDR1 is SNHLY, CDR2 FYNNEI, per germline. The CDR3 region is CASERTGLYDGYTF. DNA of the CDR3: TGTGCCAGCGAGCGAACAGGGCTATACGATGGCTACACCTTC.

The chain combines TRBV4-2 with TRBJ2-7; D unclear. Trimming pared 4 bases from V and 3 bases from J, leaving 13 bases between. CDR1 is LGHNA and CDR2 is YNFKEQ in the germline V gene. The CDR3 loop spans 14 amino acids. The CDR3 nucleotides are TGTGCCAGCAGCCCACACCACCCCGACTACGAGCAGTACTTC. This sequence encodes CASSPHHPDYEQYF.